This TCR beta chain emerged from a study of T cell repertoires in cytomegalovirus infection. Whole-study context: CMV epitopes, recently identified HLA-C-restricted and well-studied HLA-B-restricted, were used. Both a matching HLA type and CMV infection were indicated by public TCR beta signatures.

TCRdb independently ran MiXCR on the reads; one entry per CDR3 protein. The data contain about 900,000 distinct CDR3 sequences, roughly 30% of them singletons. Details on this clonotype: Its antigen is currently unknown.

The CDR3 is 13 residues long. Germline V gene lookup returns CDR1 MNHEY and CDR2 SMNVEV (reference sequence). V shed 3 bases, J shed 8 bases, and the junction held 5 bases outside the gene matches. Study-wide points: Cumulative frequency of public TCR beta families picked out carriers of CMV plus the relevant HLA.

The source is a human donor in good health (CMV status not recorded). Some clones in this sample may be carry-over from other donors' samples. The specimen was cultured CD8+ T cells from PBMCs, collected from culture after CMV antigen stimulation. The gene calls are TRBV27 and TRBJ1-1; 8 bases fit TRBD1. The CDR3 sequence: CASSFRTGREAFF. CDR3 DNA sequence: TGTGCCAGCAGTTTCAGGACAGGGAGGGAAGCTTTCTTT.